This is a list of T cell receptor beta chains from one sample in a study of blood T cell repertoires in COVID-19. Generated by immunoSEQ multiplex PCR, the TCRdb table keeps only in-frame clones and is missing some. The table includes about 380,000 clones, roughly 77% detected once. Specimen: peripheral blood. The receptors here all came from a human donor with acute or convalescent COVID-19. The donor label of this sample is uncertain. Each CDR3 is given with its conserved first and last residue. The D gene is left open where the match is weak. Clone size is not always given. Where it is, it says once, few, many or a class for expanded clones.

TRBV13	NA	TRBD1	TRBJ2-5	CASSWGQQETQYF	TGTGCCAGCAGCTGGGGACAGCAAGAGACCCAGTACTTC
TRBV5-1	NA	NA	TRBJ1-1	CASSLTANTEAFF	TGCGCCAGCAGCTTGACAGCGAACACTGAAGCTTTCTTT
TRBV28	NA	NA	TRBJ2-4	CASSLVTVKNIQYF	TGTGCCAGCAGTTTAGTGACAGTGAAAAACATTCAGTACTTC
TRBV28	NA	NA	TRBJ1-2	CASSLLQGYGYTF	TGTGCCAGCAGTTTATTACAGGGCTATGGCTACACCTTC
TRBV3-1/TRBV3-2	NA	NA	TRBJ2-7	CASSQGQTGKTYEQYF	TGTGCCAGCAGCCAAGGCCAAACCGGGAAAACCTACGAGCAGTACTTC
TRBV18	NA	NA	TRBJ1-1	CASSPAREAFF	TGTGCCAGCTCACCGGCACGCGAAGCTTTCTTT
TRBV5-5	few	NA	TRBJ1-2	CASSLQRSYGYTF	TGTGCCAGCAGCTTGCAAAGGAGCTATGGCTACACCTTC
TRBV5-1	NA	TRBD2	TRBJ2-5	CASSQGTSSRGGFETQYF	TGCGCCAGCAGCCAAGGGACTAGTAGTCGGGGAGGTTTCGAGACCCAGTACTTC
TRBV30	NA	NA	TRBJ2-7	CAWRRTGLEQYF	TGTGCCTGGAGAAGAACAGGTCTTGAGCAGTACTTC
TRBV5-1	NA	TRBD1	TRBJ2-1	CARMGTERNNEQFF	TGCGCCAGAATGGGGACAGAAAGAAACAATGAGCAGTTCTTC
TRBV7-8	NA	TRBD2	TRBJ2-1	CASSLPTARLAGNEQFF	TGTGCCAGCAGCTTACCAACGGCCCGACTAGCTGGGAATGAGCAGTTCTTC
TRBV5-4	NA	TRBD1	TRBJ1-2	CASSLDRGYGYTF	TGTGCCAGCAGCTTGGACAGGGGGTATGGCTACACCTTC
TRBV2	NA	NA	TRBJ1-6	CASTTGSPSASYNSPLHF	TGTGCCAGCACGACGGGGTCCCCTAGTGCCTCCTATAATTCACCCCTCCACTTT
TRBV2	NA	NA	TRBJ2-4	CASSSRGNIQYF	TGTGCCAGCAGTTCCCGCGGAAACATTCAGTACTTC
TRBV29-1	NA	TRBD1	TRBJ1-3	CSVLYRGSGNTIYF	TGCAGCGTTCTATACAGGGGCTCTGGAAACACCATATATTTT
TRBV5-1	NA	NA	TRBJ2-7	CASSLRGGPGEQYF	TGCGCCAGCAGCTTAAGGGGGGGCCCAGGTGAGCAGTACTTC
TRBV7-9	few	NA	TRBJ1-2	CAGEENFHGYTF	TGTGCCGGGGAGGAGAATTTTCATGGCTACACCTTC
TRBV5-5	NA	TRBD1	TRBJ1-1	CASSSQGAGTEAFF	TGTGCCAGCAGCTCACAGGGGGCAGGGACTGAAGCTTTCTTT
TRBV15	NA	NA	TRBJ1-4	CATSREQIASEKLFF	TGTGCCACCAGCAGAGAACAGATTGCTTCTGAAAAACTGTTTTTT
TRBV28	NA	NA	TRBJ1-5	CASSWENQPQHF	TGTGCCAGCAGTTGGGAGAATCAGCCCCAGCATTTT
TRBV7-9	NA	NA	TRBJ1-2	CASSLGHVNYGYTF	TGTGCCAGCAGCCTGGGACACGTTAACTATGGCTACACCTTC
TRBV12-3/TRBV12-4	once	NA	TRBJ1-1	CASSFKGPGAFF	TGTGCCAGCAGTTTCAAGGGGCCAGGGGCTTTCTTT
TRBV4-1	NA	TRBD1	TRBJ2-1	CASSQQRQGGLYNEQFF	TGCGCCAGCAGCCAACAGCGACAGGGTGGACTCTACAATGAGCAGTTCTTC
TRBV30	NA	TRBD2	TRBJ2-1	CAWGESGRAKWWNEQFF	TGTGCCTGGGGGGAAAGCGGGAGGGCCAAGTGGTGGAATGAGCAGTTCTTC
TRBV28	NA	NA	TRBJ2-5	CASSPPGIPRETQYF	TGTGCCAGCAGTCCCCCAGGGATCCCCCGAGAGACCCAGTACTTC
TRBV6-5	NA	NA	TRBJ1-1	CASRPVGQNTEAFF	TGTGCCAGCAGACCCGTCGGACAGAACACTGAAGCTTTCTTT
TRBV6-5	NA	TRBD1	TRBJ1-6	CASSYTRQGSGSPLHF	TGTGCCAGCAGTTACACCCGACAGGGGTCGGGTTCACCCCTCCACTTT
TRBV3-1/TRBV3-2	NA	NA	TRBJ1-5	CASSQLGPRGGTVPQHF	TGTGCCAGCAGCCAACTCGGACCGAGAGGGGGAACCGTGCCCCAGCATTTT
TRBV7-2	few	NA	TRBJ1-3	CASSLGAGSGNTIYF	TGTGCCAGCAGCTTAGGTGCAGGCTCTGGAAACACCATATATTTT
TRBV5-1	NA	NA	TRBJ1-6	CASSLYQGRNSPLHF	TGCGCCAGCAGCTTGTATCAGGGCCGTAATTCACCCCTCCACTTT
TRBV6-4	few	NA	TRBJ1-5	CASSDAGAQSYSNQPQHF	TGTGCCAGCAGTGACGCTGGCGCACAGTCTTATAGCAATCAGCCCCAGCATTTT
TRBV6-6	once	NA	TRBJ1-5	CASSPLRGIGPEGPYNQPQHF	TGTGCCAGCAGTCCCCTGCGGGGGATAGGTCCGGAGGGACCATATAATCAGCCCCAGCATTTT
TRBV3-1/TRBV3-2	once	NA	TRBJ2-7	CASSRSHEQYF	TGTGCCAGCAGCCGGAGCCACGAGCAGTACTTC
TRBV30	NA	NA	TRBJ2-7	CAWKFHSTSYEQYF	TGTGCCTGGAAGTTCCATAGTACCTCCTACGAGCAGTACTTC
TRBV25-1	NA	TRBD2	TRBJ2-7	CASSDPPLAGVGEQYF	TGTGCCAGCAGTGACCCCCCCTTAGCGGGAGTAGGCGAGCAGTACTTC
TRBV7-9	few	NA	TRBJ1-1	CASSLGGAGYSEAFF	TGTGCCAGCAGCTTAGGAGGCGCGGGATACAGTGAAGCTTTCTTT
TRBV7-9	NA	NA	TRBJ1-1	CASSPSGGGRSTEAFF	TGTGCCAGCAGCCCCAGCGGGGGGGGTCGGAGCACTGAAGCTTTCTTT